The T cell receptor (beta chain) under discussion was sequenced for a study of T cell responses to AZD1222 COVID-19 vaccine. Generated by immunoSEQ multiplex PCR, the TCRdb table keeps only in-frame clones and is missing some. The sample includes about 120,000 clones, about 88% of them seen just once. Study-wide findings and caveats: Only a handful of AZD1222 recipients were seropositive at baseline.

Germline lookup yields CDR1 LNHDA and CDR2 SQIVND (reference sequence). V was shortened by 3 bases and J by 0 bases, with 5 bases between the two germline ends. The CDR3 length is 14 residues. As concerns this clone: The antigen is unknown.

This specimen consisted of peripheral blood, obtained 28 days after the second AZD1222 dose. The chain uses TRBV19 and TRBJ1-4; no clear D. The clonotype comes from an adult who received the AZD1222 COVID-19 vaccine. Written as DNA, the CDR3 is TGTGCCAGTAGTATGAAAACAACTAATGAAAAACTGTTTTTT. Translating it yields CASSMKTTNEKLFF.